A single sample is the source of the 32 T cell receptor beta chains below, sequenced in a study of T-cell reconstitution after alpha-beta-depleted transplantation in children. Unique molecular identifiers were incorporated when the TCRbeta library was constructed. Using its own MiXCR run on the PCR reads, TCRdb lists one record per CDR3 protein. The sample has 280,000 or so distinct CDR3 sequences, about 9.9% seen once. The sequencing here drew on peripheral blood, taken 180 days after TCRalphabeta/CD19-depleted stem cell transplant. These receptors were collected from a male patient under 10 years old who had a stem cell transplant for chronic granulomatous disease, so the T cells may come from the graft donor.

This chain connects TRBV11-3 to TRBJ2-1; 8 bases fit TRBD2. J lost 5 bases, V lost 6 bases, and 9 bases had no gene match. Germline V gene sequence: CDR1 SGHNT, CDR2 YENEEA. The CDR3 is 15 residues long. The CDR3 coding sequence is TGTGCCAGCAGTGTGGGAACTAGCGGAAACAATGAGCAGTTCTTC. Its protein product is CASSVGTSGNNEQFF.

Ten or more counts support this clonotype. V and J are TRBV29-1 and TRBJ2-6; tentatively, D is TRBD1 (5 bases). The CDR3 totals 16 residues. The germline gives CDR1 SQVTM, CDR2 ANQGSEA. V shed 4 bases and J shed 2 bases, with 15 bases lying between them. This CDR3 reads CSVAAPGSPGANVLTF. The CDR3, as DNA: TGCAGCGTTGCGGCCCCAGGGTCCCCTGGGGCCAACGTCCTGACTTTC.

Notes on this clonotype: This may stem from a read error, because a much larger clone lies one nucleotide away. The V gene is TRBV7-9, the J gene TRBJ2-7; TRBD1 agrees at 8 bases. The germline gives CDR1 SEHNR, CDR2 FQNEAQ (reference sequence). This CDR3 is built from 15 residues. Here the CDR3 DNA reads TGTTCCAGCAGCCGAACCAGGGGGCAGAACTACGAGCAGTACTTC. Its protein product is CSSSRTRGQNYEQYF.

Comments on this clonotype: This clone may be a read error of a much larger clone one base away. The V gene is TRBV4-3, the J gene TRBJ2-3; 10 bases are a match to TRBD2. V was pared by 4 bases and J by 4 bases, with 11 bases of the junction left unmatched. Germline CDR1 is LGHNA and CDR2 is YSLEER. The CDR3 has 17 residues. In DNA, the CDR3 is TGCGCCAGCAGCCGAGTCTCAGCGGGAGGGCGTGCAGATACGCAGTATTTT. This sequence encodes CASSRVSAGGRADTQYF.

This clonotype showed up many times. This chain uses TRBV20-1 with TRBJ2-6; no reliable D call. V dropped 4 bases and J dropped 0 bases, with 13 bases sitting between them. The V gene's germline CDR1 is DFQATT and CDR2 SNEGSKA (reference sequence). This CDR3 contains 16 residues. The CDR3 loop is CSANPPPLSGANVLTF. In DNA, the CDR3 is TGCAGTGCTAATCCTCCCCCCCTCTCTGGGGCCAACGTCCTGACTTTC.

The genes are TRBV18 and TRBJ2-6; D gene unclear. The germline V and J ends were trimmed by 3 bases and 0 bases, with 12 bases remaining between them. This CDR3 has 17 residues. Germline V CDR1 and CDR2: KGHSH, LQKENI. For the CDR3, the DNA is TGTGCCAGCTCACCCCTGAGGTCCAGCTCTGGGGCCAACGTCCTGACTTTC. This encodes CASSPLRSSSGANVLTF.

A remark on this clonotype: A read error may account for a junction end that differs from germline. The rearrangement joins TRBV11-2 to TRBJ1-1, with a possible D match to TRBD1 (6 bases). Germline loops: CDR1 SGHAT, CDR2 FQNNGV. CDR3 length: 19 amino acids. CDR3 in DNA: TGTGCCAGCATCTTAGGACGCAGAGGGGGATTATTGATGAACACTGAAGCTTTCTTT. Translating it yields CASILGRRGGLLMNTEAFF.

This clonotype was observed a few times. The chain uses TRBV10-3 and TRBJ1-5; 8 nucleotides agree with TRBD1. Germline CDR1 ENHRY, CDR2 SYGVKD. V shed 6 bases and J 6 bases; nucleotides not matched to a gene: 13. There are 16 residues in the CDR3. The CDR3 nucleotides are TGTGCCATCAGCGAAACAACAGGGGGAGGGTTTCAGCCCCAGCATTTT. Translating gives CAISETTGGGFQPQHF.

This clonotype was seen only a few times. The chain couples TRBV2 to TRBJ2-3; 7 bases are shared with TRBD2. With 7 bases clipped from V and 2 bases from J, the junction kept 3 bases outside the gene matches. The germline V gene encodes CDR1 SNHLY and CDR2 FYNNEI. The CDR3 runs to 13 residues. The CDR3 DNA follows: TGTGCCAGCATGGCGGGAGACACAGATACGCAGTATTTT. Translation gives CASMAGDTDTQYF.

This clonotype was seen at least ten times. The genes are TRBV20-1 and TRBJ2-4, with D perhaps given as TRBD1 or TRBD2 (6 bases each). In germline, CDR1 is DFQATT, CDR2 SNEGSKA (reference sequence). CDR3 length: 15 amino acids. The V and J ends lost 5 bases and 3 bases respectively, with 17 bases between them. The CDR3 reads CSAASYREDKNIQYF. CDR3 coding DNA: TGCAGTGCTGCATCCTACAGGGAGGACAAAAACATTCAGTACTTC.

With respect to this clonotype: This may come from a read error, since a much larger clone is one base off. Here the CDR3 DNA reads TGTGCCAGCAGCACCACTGGGAGTACAGGGAGGACCAATGAGCAGTTCTTC. Amino acids: CASSTTGSTGRTNEQFF. The V call is TRBV7-9, the J call TRBJ2-1, with D perhaps assigned TRBD1 or TRBD2 (6 bases each). The CDR3 runs 17 residues. Trimming stripped 5 bases from V and 6 bases from J, with 23 bases between. Germline CDR1 reads SEHNR; CDR2 reads FQNEAQ (reference sequence).

This clonotype was counted at least ten times. The chain recombines TRBV12-3 or TRBV12-4 with TRBJ2-6; D ambiguous. The CDR3 is 13 amino acids. The V gene lost 2 bases and the J gene lost 3 bases, with 2 bases spanning the gap. The CDR3 bases are TGTGCCAGCAGTTTAAATGGGGCCAACGTCCTGACTTTC. This translates into CASSLNGANVLTF.

This clonotype was observed many times. The rearrangement links TRBV12-5 to TRBJ2-7; 9 bases match TRBD1. The V and J ends lost 6 bases and 5 bases, in that order; junction bases with no gene match: 5. The CDR3 extends over 13 amino acids. Germline V gene data show CDR1 as LGHNT and CDR2 as FRNRAP. In nucleotides, the CDR3 is TGTGCTAGTGGACCGGACAGGGGCCACGAGCAGTACTTC. This encodes CASGPDRGHEQYF.

This clonotype was observed many times. The J gene is TRBJ1-1, the V gene TRBV18; TRBD1 matches at 9 bases. V dropped 4 bases and J dropped 6; count of bases not matched to a gene: 15. The germline V gene encodes CDR1 KGHSH and CDR2 LQKENI. CDR3 length: 17 amino acids. The CDR3 reads CASSRTGTGLVVAEAFF. The CDR3 nucleotides are TGTGCCAGCTCACGAACCGGGACAGGGCTGGTCGTGGCTGAAGCTTTCTTT. Based on the CDR3 plus reference TRBV18 and TRBJ1-1, the full variable domain is NAGVMQNPRHLVRRRGQEARLRCSPMKGHSHVYWYRQLPEEGLKFMVYLQKENIIDESGMPKERFSAEFPKEGPSILRIQQVVRGDSAAYFCASSRTGTGLVVAEAFFGQGTRLTVV.

Ten or more counts support this clonotype. The rearrangement joins TRBV20-1 to TRBJ1-2; D might be TRBD1 (5 bases). Trimming took 6 bases from V and 5 from J, leaving 10 bases between them. Germline V lookup: CDR1 DFQATT, CDR2 SNEGSKA (reference sequence). The length of the CDR3 is 11 residues. The CDR3: CSAAGDYGYTF. The CDR3 DNA reads TGCAGTGCCGCGGGGGATTATGGCTACACCTTC.

This clonotype was detected only a few times. This chain joins TRBV18 and TRBJ2-7; no reliable D call. V was pared by 2 bases and J by 1 base, with 12 bases between. CDR1 and CDR2 from the germline V gene are KGHSH and LQKENI. The CDR3 runs 15 residues. The CDR3 coding sequence is TGTGCCAGCTCACCAGGTCCAGGCTTGTCCTACGAGCAGTACTTC. Translated, it gives CASSPGPGLSYEQYF.

In its sample, this clonotype was seen many times. V and J are TRBV12-3 or TRBV12-4 and TRBJ2-1, with D tentatively TRBD2 (5 bases). The V end was cut by 5 bases, the J end by 7 bases, with 12 bases between. This CDR3 contains 13 residues. DNA of the CDR3: TGTGCCAGCAGTCGGGAACTGATTAATGAGCAGTTCTTC. Amino acid sequence: CASSRELINEQFF.

This clonotype was detected many times. CDR3 coding DNA: TGTGCCAGCAGTTTAGGCAGGGGGCAGTCCTACAATGAGCAGTTCTTC. Its protein is CASSLGRGQSYNEQFF. This sequence joins TRBV12-3 or TRBV12-4 and TRBJ2-1; TRBD1 matches at 8 bases. This CDR3 comprises 16 residues. V trimming: 1 base; J trimming: 1 base; junction bases outside the gene matches: 3.

On this clonotype itself: This may be a read error, as it is one base from a much larger clone. This rearrangement joins TRBV6-2 or TRBV6-3 to TRBJ2-1; 15 nucleotides align to TRBD2. CDR1 is MNHEY and CDR2 is SVGEGT in the germline V gene. The length of the CDR3 is 16 residues. CDR3 protein: CASSYPGLAGGGERFF. The CDR3, as DNA: TGTGCCAGCAGTTACCCGGGACTAGCGGGGGGCGGTGAGCGGTTCTTC.

This clonotype was seen many times. The rearrangement uses TRBV7-8 and TRBJ2-1; D is perhaps TRBD1 (5 bases). This CDR3 is 15 amino acids long. With 2 bases removed from V and 0 bases from J, the gap between germline ends came to 8 bases. CDR1 and CDR2 (germline): SGHVS, FQNEAQ. CDR3: CASSLRRGSYNEQFF. The DNA for the CDR3 is TGTGCCAGCAGCTTAAGAAGGGGCTCCTACAATGAGCAGTTCTTC.

V and J are TRBV28 and TRBJ2-4; D is perhaps TRBD2 (6 bases). V lost 6 bases to trimming and J lost 7 bases, with 13 bases between them. Germline CDR1 is MDHEN and CDR2 is SYDVKM. The CDR3 is 13 residues long. The CDR3 loop is CASSNGGSNIQYF. For the CDR3, the DNA is TGTGCCAGCAGCAATGGGGGGAGCAACATTCAGTACTTC.

This clonotype was picked up many times. This chain uses TRBV5-1 with TRBJ1-2; TRBD1 is a possible D gene (6 bases). This CDR3 comprises 16 residues. V lost 4 bases to trimming and J lost 1 base, with 17 bases between them. Germline V gene lookup returns CDR1 SGHRS and CDR2 YFSETQ. The CDR3 sequence is CASSTQGTGNNYGYTF. The CDR3 DNA reads TGCGCCAGCAGCACCCAGGGGACGGGTAATAACTATGGCTACACCTTC.

This clonotype was recorded many times. The chain employs TRBV11-2 and TRBJ2-2; 7 nucleotides match TRBD1. V gave up 5 bases and J gave up 0 bases; unmatched junction bases: 6. CDR1 SGHAT and CDR2 FQNNGV come from the germline V gene. This CDR3 is 16 amino acids long. The CDR3 loop reads CASSPGQLTNTGELFF. The CDR3 region has the DNA TGTGCCAGCAGCCCGGGACAGCTAACGAACACCGGGGAGCTGTTTTTT.

This clonotype appeared many times. The J gene is TRBJ2-6, the V gene TRBV15; D perhaps matches TRBD2 (5 bases). Between the trimmed V and J ends, which lost 1 base and 2 bases, there was a span of 9 bases. The CDR3 extends over 16 amino acids. Germline loops: CDR1 LNHNV, CDR2 YYDKDF (reference sequence). The DNA for the CDR3 is TGTGCCACCAGCAGAGTCCCGGGGACTGGGGCCAACGTCCTGACTTTC. It is translated as CATSRVPGTGANVLTF.

This clonotype was seen ten or more times. This chain connects TRBV12-5 to TRBJ1-3; D gene uncertain. CDR1 and CDR2 (germline): LGHNT, FRNRAP. The CDR3 has 14 amino acids. V was pared by 1 base and J by 0 bases, with 4 bases between. The DNA of the CDR3 is TGTGCTAGTGGTTTGGGAAGCTCTGGAAACACCATATATTTT. Its protein product is CASGLGSSGNTIYF.

This clonotype was seen at least ten times. V usage is TRBV29-1 and J usage is TRBJ2-3; D is undetermined. CDR1 is SQVTM, CDR2 ANQGSEA, per germline. This CDR3 is 14 amino acids long. Trimming shortened V by 7 bases and J by 1 base, and 15 bases separated the two germline ends. This CDR3 reads CSGLDWGRTDTQYF. CDR3 nucleotides: TGCAGCGGGTTGGATTGGGGTCGCACAGATACGCAGTATTTT.

A remark on this clonotype: This sequence may be a read error, since a much larger clone differs from it by one base. The rearrangement joins TRBV20-1 to TRBJ2-7, with 8 bases lining up with TRBD2. CDR3 length equals 15 residues. Per germline, CDR1 DFQATT and CDR2 SNEGSKA (reference sequence). The CDR3 nucleotides are TGCGGTGCTACGGTCCCCGGGAGGGACCCCTACGAGCAGTACTTC. Amino acids: CGATVPGRDPYEQYF.

This clonotype showed up many times. This sequence joins TRBV27 and TRBJ2-3; D is unclear. The CDR3 consists of 16 residues. Germline CDR1 is MNHEY and CDR2 is SMNVEV (reference sequence). The germline V and J ends were trimmed by 3 bases and 2 bases, with 15 bases remaining between them. The CDR3 DNA reads as TGTGCCAGCAGTTTTTTGGTGTTCGGCGCCACAGATACGCAGTATTTT. Its protein is CASSFLVFGATDTQYF.

This clonotype was seen at least ten times. Written as DNA, the CDR3 is TGTGCCAGCAGTTTCGGCGGTAGGGCTAATGAAAAACTGTTTTTT. Its translation: CASSFGGRANEKLFF. The V call is TRBV28, the J call TRBJ1-4; D unresolved. Trimming removed 3 bases from V and 3 bases from J, with 11 bases in between. Per germline, CDR1 MDHEN and CDR2 SYDVKM. The CDR3 extends over 15 amino acids. Together with reference TRBV28 and TRBJ1-4, the CDR3 gives the full variable domain: DVKVTQSSRYLVKRTGEKVFLECVQDMDHENMFWYRQDPGLGLRLIYFSYDVKMKEKGDIPEGYSVSREKKERFSLILESASTNQTSMYLCASSFGGRANEKLFFGSGTQLSVL.

This clonotype was detected many times. This CDR3 reads CASRLRGGSSTGELFF. The CDR3, as DNA: TGTGCCAGCAGGCTGCGGGGCGGGAGTAGCACCGGGGAGCTGTTTTTT. The chain is built from TRBV12-3 or TRBV12-4 and TRBJ2-2; 7 nucleotides line up with TRBD2. This CDR3 contains 16 residues. V lost 6 bases, J lost 4 bases, and 11 bases stayed unmatched.

This clonotype was detected ten times or more. This chain links TRBV12-3 or TRBV12-4 with TRBJ2-7; D gene ambiguous. V was trimmed by 8 bases and J by 0 bases, leaving 2 bases between them. The CDR3 is 10 residues long. The CDR3 coding sequence is TGTGCCAGCGGCTCCTACGAGCAGTACTTC. It is translated as CASGSYEQYF.

This clonotype was counted many times. J is TRBJ2-4 and V is TRBV5-1; 7 bases are a match to TRBD2. J gave up 8 bases and V 0 bases, and 5 bases lay outside the gene matches. Germline assignment: CDR1 SGHRS and CDR2 YFSETQ. This CDR3 is 14 amino acids long. CDR3 DNA sequence: TGCGCCAGCAGCTTGGCTAGCGGATTGGACATTCAGTACTTC. Translation gives CASSLASGLDIQYF. The entire variable domain, with the rest obtained from reference TRBV5-1 and TRBJ2-4, is as follows: KAGVTQTPRYLIKTRGQQVTLSCSPISGHRSVSWYQQTPGQGLQFLFEYFSETQRNKGNFPGRFSGRQFSNSRSEMNVSTLELGDSALYLCASSLASGLDIQYFGAGTRLSVL.